The clone carrying this TCR beta chain was recorded many times. The target antigen is unknown. The CDR3 contains 15 residues. Trimming cost V 3 bases and J 1 base, with 10 bases left between them. Germline V lookup: CDR1 MDHEN, CDR2 SYDVKM. A deep-level run was used for the assay. The table came from immunoSEQ multiplex PCR; TCRdb's copy has only in-frame clones and leaves some out. The sample has more than 900,000 clones, about 84% seen once. The sample originates from a study of shared clonotypes between healthy human individuals. Study-wide findings and caveats: Memory subsets generally showed smaller estimated richness than naive subsets did.

Input material: memory CD4+ T cells from PBMCs. Documented subset: CD45RA-negative fraction. V is TRBV28 and J is TRBJ1-5; weak D call: TRBD1 (6 bases). This TCR was sampled from a young man in good health. Some clones in this sample may be carry-over from other donors' samples. The CDR3 bases are TGTGCCAGCAGTTTCGGGGGCGAGAGCAATCAGCCCCAGCATTTT. Residues: CASSFGGESNQPQHF.